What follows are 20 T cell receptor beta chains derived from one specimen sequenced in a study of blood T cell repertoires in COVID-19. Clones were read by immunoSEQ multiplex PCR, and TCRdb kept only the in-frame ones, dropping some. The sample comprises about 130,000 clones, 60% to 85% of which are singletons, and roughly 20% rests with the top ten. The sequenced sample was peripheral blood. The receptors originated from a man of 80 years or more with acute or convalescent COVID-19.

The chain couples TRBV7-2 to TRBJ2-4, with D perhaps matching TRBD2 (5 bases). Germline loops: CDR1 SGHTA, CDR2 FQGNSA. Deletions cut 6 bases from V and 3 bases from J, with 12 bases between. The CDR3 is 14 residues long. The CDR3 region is CASRKGGDKNIQYF. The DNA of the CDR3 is TGTGCCAGCAGAAAAGGAGGTGACAAAAACATTCAGTACTTC.

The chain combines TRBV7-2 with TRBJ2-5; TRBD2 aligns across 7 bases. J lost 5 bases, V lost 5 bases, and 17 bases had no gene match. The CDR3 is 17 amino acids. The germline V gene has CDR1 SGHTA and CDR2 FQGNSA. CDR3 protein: CASSPGLGGVWTETQYF. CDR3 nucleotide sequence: TGTGCCAGCAGCCCTGGACTAGGAGGGGTTTGGACGGAGACCCAGTACTTC.

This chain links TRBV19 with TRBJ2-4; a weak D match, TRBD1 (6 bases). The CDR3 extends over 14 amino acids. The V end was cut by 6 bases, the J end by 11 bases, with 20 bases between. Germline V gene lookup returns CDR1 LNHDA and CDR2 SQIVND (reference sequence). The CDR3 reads CASSPLPTGSVQYF. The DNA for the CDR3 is TGTGCCAGTAGCCCCCTACCTACAGGGAGCGTTCAGTACTTC.

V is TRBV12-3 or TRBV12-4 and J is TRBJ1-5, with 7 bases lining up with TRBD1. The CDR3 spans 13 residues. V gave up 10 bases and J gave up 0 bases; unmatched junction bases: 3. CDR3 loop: CATGTASNQPQHF. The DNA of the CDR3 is TGTGCCACGGGGACAGCTAGCAATCAGCCCCAGCATTTT.

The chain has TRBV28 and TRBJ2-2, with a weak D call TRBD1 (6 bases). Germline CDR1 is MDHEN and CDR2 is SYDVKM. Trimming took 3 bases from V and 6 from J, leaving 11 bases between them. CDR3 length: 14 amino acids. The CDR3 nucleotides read TGTGCCAGCAGTTTCAGGGGAGTTGCCGGGGAGCTGTTTTTT. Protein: CASSFRGVAGELFF.

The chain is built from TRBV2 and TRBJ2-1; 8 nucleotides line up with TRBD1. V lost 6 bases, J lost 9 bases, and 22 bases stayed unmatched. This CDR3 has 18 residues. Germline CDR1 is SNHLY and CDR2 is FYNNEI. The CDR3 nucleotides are TGTGCCAGCAGGGAACCCCGGGGTGGGCAGGGGGCGTTCATTGAGCAGTTCTTC. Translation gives CASREPRGGQGAFIEQFF.

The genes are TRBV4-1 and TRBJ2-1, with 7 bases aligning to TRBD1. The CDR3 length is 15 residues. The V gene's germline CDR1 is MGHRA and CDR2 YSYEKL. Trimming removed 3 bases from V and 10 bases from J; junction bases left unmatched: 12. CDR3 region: CASSQGALRDSEQFF. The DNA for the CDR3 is TGCGCCAGCAGCCAGGGGGCCTTGAGGGACAGCGAGCAGTTCTTC.

DNA for the CDR3: TGTGCCAGCAGTCCAGGGTCACCCCTCCACTTT. Translated, it gives CASSPGSPLHF. This chain connects TRBV6-6 to TRBJ1-6; a weak D match, TRBD1 (5 bases). Germline lookup yields CDR1 MNHNY and CDR2 SVGAGI (reference sequence). V was pared by 5 bases and J by 10 bases, with 6 bases between. CDR3 size: 11 residues.

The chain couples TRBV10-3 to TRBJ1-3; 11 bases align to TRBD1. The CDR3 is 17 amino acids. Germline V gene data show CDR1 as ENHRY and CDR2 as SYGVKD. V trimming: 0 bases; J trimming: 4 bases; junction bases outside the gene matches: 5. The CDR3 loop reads CAISESPGQGGGNTIYF. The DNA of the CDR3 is TGTGCCATCAGTGAGTCACCGGGACAGGGGGGCGGAAACACCATATATTTT.

In DNA, the CDR3 is TGTGCCAGCAATCCGGGACAGGTCTTCTCTGGGGCCAACGTCCTGACTTTC. It yields the protein CASNPGQVFSGANVLTF. The chain uses TRBV5-6 and TRBJ2-6; 8 bases align to TRBD1. J gave up 0 bases and V 6 bases, and 8 bases lay outside the gene matches. CDR1 is SGHDT and CDR2 is YYEEEE in the germline V gene. This CDR3 region has 17 residues.

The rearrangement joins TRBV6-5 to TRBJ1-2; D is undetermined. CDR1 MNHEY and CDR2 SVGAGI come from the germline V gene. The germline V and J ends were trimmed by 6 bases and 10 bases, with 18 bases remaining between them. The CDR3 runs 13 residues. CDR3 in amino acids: CASSPLSAVTYTF. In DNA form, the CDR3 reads TGTGCCAGCAGCCCCCTTAGTGCTGTAACCTACACCTTC.

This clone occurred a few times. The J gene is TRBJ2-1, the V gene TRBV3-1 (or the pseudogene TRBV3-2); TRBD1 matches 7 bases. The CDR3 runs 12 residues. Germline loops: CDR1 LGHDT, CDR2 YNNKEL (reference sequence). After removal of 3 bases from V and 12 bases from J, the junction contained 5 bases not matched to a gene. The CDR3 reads CASSQSTGSQFF. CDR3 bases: TGTGCCAGCAGCCAGTCGACAGGGTCGCAGTTCTTC.

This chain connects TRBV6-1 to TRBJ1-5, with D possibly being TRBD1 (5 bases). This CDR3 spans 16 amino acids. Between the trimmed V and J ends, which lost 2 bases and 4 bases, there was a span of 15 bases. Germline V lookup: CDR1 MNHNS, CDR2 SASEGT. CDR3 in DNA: TGTGCCAGCAGTGAATTTAAGGGGATTAGTAATCAGCCCCAGCATTTT. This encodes CASSEFKGISNQPQHF.

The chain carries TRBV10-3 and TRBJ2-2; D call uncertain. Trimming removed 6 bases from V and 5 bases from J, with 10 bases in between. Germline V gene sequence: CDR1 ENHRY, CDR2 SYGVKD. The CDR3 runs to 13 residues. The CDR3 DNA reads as TGTGCCATCAGCGAGGCGGATACCGGGGAGCTGTTTTTT. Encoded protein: CAISEADTGELFF.

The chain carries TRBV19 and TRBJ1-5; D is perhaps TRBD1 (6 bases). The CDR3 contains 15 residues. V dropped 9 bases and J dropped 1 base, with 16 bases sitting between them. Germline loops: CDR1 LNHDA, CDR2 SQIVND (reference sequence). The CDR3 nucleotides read TGTGCCAGCCGGCGGGGGCCTAACAGCAATCAGCCCCAGCATTTT. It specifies CASRRGPNSNQPQHF.

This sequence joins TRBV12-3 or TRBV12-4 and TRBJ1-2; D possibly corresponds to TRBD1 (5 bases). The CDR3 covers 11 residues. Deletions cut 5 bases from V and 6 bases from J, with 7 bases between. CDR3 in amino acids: CASSNRNGYTF. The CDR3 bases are TGTGCCAGCAGTAACAGGAATGGCTACACCTTC.

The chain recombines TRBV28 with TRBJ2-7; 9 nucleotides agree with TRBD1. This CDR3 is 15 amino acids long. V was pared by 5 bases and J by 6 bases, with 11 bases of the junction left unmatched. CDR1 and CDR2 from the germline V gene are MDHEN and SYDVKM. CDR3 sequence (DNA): TGTGCCAGCAGTCCCGGAGGGACAGGGAGGCTCGAGCAGTACTTC. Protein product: CASSPGGTGRLEQYF.

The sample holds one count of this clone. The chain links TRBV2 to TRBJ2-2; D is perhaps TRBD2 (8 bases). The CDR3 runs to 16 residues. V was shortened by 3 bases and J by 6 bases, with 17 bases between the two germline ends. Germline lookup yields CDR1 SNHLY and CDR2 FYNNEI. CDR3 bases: TGTGCCAGCAGTGAGGGTCGGGAGGGGGCCGCCGGGGAGCTGTTTTTT. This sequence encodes CASSEGREGAAGELFF.

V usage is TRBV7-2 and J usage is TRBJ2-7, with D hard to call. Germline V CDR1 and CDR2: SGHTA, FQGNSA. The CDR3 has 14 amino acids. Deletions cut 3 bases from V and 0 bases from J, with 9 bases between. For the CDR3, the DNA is TGTGCCAGCAGCTTTGGAGTGAGCTCCTACGAGCAGTACTTC. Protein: CASSFGVSSYEQYF.

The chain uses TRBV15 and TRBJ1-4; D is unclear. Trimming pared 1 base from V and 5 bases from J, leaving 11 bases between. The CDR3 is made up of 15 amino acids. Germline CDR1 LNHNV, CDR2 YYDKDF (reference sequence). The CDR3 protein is CATSRGGVQNEKLFF. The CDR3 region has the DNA TGTGCCACCAGCAGAGGAGGAGTGCAGAATGAAAAACTGTTTTTT.